The 10 T cell receptor beta chains in this list originate from one sample, sequenced in a study of T cell repertoires in cytomegalovirus infection. TCRdb re-called the reads with MiXCR, one entry per CDR3 protein. Seen here are roughly 230,000 distinct CDR3 sequences, approximately 22% observed once, and the top ten hold roughly 18%. The source material was CD8+ T cells from PBMCs. Receptors were obtained from a human donor in good health (CMV status not recorded). Some clones in this sample may be carry-over from other donors' samples.

The chain links TRBV28 to TRBJ1-2, with unresolved D. V was pared by 3 bases and J by 2 bases, with 10 bases between. The CDR3 totals 14 residues. The germline V gene encodes CDR1 MDHEN and CDR2 SYDVKM. In DNA form, the CDR3 reads TGTGCCAGCAGTTTGGCAGTCTTGAACTATGGCTACACCTTC. Amino acid sequence: CASSLAVLNYGYTF.

This clonotype occurred many times. The chain combines TRBV7-7 with TRBJ2-7; TRBD1 is a possible D gene (6 bases). Germline V gene lookup returns CDR1 SSHAT and CDR2 FNYEAQ (reference sequence). The CDR3 loop spans 13 amino acids. Trimming pared 4 bases from V and 4 bases from J, leaving 11 bases between. The CDR3: CASSSGQMYEQYF. DNA of the CDR3: TGTGCCAGCAGCTCCGGACAGATGTACGAGCAGTACTTC.

The gene calls are TRBV6-2 or TRBV6-3 and TRBJ2-7; 8 bases are a match to TRBD1. CDR3 size: 14 residues. With 1 base clipped from V and 4 bases from J, the junction kept 3 bases outside the gene matches. Per the germline V gene, CDR1 is MNHEY and CDR2 is SVGEGT. The CDR3 is CASSYLQGGYEQYF. The CDR3 nucleotides are TGTGCCAGCAGTTACTTACAGGGGGGATACGAGCAGTACTTC.

This clonotype was picked up a small number of times. The rearrangement joins TRBV4-1 to TRBJ2-3, with 9 bases that match TRBD1. This CDR3 contains 16 residues. V lost 4 bases to trimming and J lost 3 bases; unmatched junction nucleotides: 8. Per the germline V gene, CDR1 is MGHRA and CDR2 is YSYEKL. CDR3 in amino acids: CASSRADRGGTDTQYF. DNA for the CDR3: TGCGCCAGCAGCCGGGCGGACAGGGGCGGGACAGATACGCAGTATTTT.

This clonotype appeared many times. The chain is built from TRBV7-8 and TRBJ2-3, with D unresolved. CDR3 length: 12 amino acids. The V end lost 5 bases, the J end lost 4 bases, and 7 bases lay between the germline ends. Germline V gives CDR1 SGHVS, CDR2 FQNEAQ. CDR3: CASSPLADTQYF. CDR3 nucleotide sequence: TGTGCCAGCAGCCCCCTGGCAGATACGCAGTATTTT.

This clonotype has a single count. V and J are TRBV20-1 and TRBJ1-1, with TRBD1 identical over 7 bases. The trim removed 3 bases at V and 6 bases at J, leaving 7 bases unmatched. Germline V gene data show CDR1 as DFQATT and CDR2 as SNEGSKA (reference sequence). The CDR3 sequence is 13 residues long. The CDR3 region is CSASDRVWAEAFF. The CDR3 DNA is TGCAGTGCTAGCGACAGGGTCTGGGCTGAAGCTTTCTTT.

This clonotype has just a few counts. For the CDR3, the DNA is TGTGCCAGTAGTCTAGGATTTGGGGGAGCCTACGAGCAGTACTTC. It codes for CASSLGFGGAYEQYF. The rearrangement links TRBV19 to TRBJ2-7; D may correspond to TRBD1 or TRBD2 (5 bases each). In germline, CDR1 is LNHDA, CDR2 SQIVND (reference sequence). V lost 5 bases and J lost 2, with 16 bases in between. The CDR3 consists of 15 residues.

V usage is TRBV6-5 and J usage is TRBJ2-1, with 9 bases that match TRBD2. From germline, CDR1 is MNHEY and CDR2 SVGAGI. Trimming at V came to 6 bases and at J to 5 bases, leaving 8 bases not matched to a gene. The CDR3 extends over 15 amino acids. The CDR3 DNA follows: TGTGCCAGCAGCTCCAGGGGACTAGCAAACAATGAGCAGTTCTTC. Its translation is CASSSRGLANNEQFF.

The chain recombines TRBV20-1 with TRBJ2-7; 13 nucleotides align to TRBD2. Germline values: CDR1 DFQATT, CDR2 SNEGSKA (reference sequence). This CDR3 contains 15 residues. The V and J ends lost 6 bases and 4 bases, in that order; junction bases with no gene match: 9. The CDR3, as DNA: TGCAGTGCAAGTACTAGCGGGGGGGATATATACGAGCAGTACTTC. The encoded protein is CSASTSGGDIYEQYF.

The V gene is TRBV27, the J gene TRBJ2-1; D may match TRBD1 or TRBD2 (5 bases each). V was shortened by 4 bases and J by 8 bases, with 18 bases between the two germline ends. Germline CDR1 reads MNHEY; CDR2 reads SMNVEV (reference sequence). The CDR3 extends over 15 amino acids. Here the CDR3 reads CASSSSSQGAHEQFF. The CDR3 DNA follows: TGTGCCAGCAGTTCCTCTAGCCAAGGGGCCCATGAGCAGTTCTTC.